The 17 T cell receptor beta chains below all came from one sample that was sequenced in a study of post-analysis software for immune sequencing data. General observations from the study: There were five or six TRBV segments more frequent in patients than controls, and TRBV5-6, TRBV5-1 and TRBV20-1 were among them.

Prepared TCR beta cDNA libraries contained unique molecular identifiers. Via MiXCR, TCRdb re-called the PCR reads, giving one row per CDR3 protein. The sample includes hundreds of thousands of distinct CDR3 sequences, under 55% seen only once; the top ten take over 10%. These TCRs are of unknown antigen specificity. Sequencing was carried out using blood. Receptors were obtained from a girl aged 5 to 17 with multiple sclerosis.

The chain has TRBV29-1 and TRBJ2-7, with D possibly called TRBD1 or TRBD2 (6 bases each). The CDR3 loop spans 13 amino acids. Per the germline V gene, CDR1 is SQVTM and CDR2 is ANQGSEA. Trimming took 4 bases from V and 2 from J, leaving 12 bases between them. In DNA form, the CDR3 reads TGCAGCGTTGGCGGGACAACCACCTACGAGCAGTACTTC. Its translation: CSVGGTTTYEQYF.

The chain carries TRBV5-1 and TRBJ2-3; 7 bases line up with TRBD2. V gave up 7 bases and J gave up 6 bases; unmatched junction bases: 5. This CDR3 comprises 12 residues. The germline V gene has CDR1 SGHRS and CDR2 YFSETQ. CDR3 sequence: CASGEGKDTQYF. CDR3 nucleotides: TGCGCCAGCGGGGAGGGAAAGGATACGCAGTATTTT.

The V call is TRBV2, the J call TRBJ1-2; weak D call: TRBD1 (5 bases). Germline V gene data show CDR1 as SNHLY and CDR2 as FYNNEI. The CDR3 has 13 residues. The V end was cut by 4 bases, the J end by 8 bases, with 14 bases between. This CDR3 reads CASSAGAGRGYTF. The CDR3 region has the DNA TGTGCCAGCAGTGCCGGGGCCGGGCGGGGCTACACCTTC. The complete variable domain, with remaining parts taken from reference TRBV2 and TRBJ1-2, reads EPEVTQTPSHQVTQMGQEVILRCVPISNHLYFYWYRQILGQKVEFLVSFYNNEISEKSEIFDDQFSVERPDGSNFTLKIRSTKLEDSAMYFCASSAGAGRGYTFGSGTRLTVV.

The chain couples TRBV28 to TRBJ2-7; 7 bases are a match to TRBD1. Germline-derived CDR1 and CDR2 are MDHEN and SYDVKM. The CDR3 covers 15 residues. V trimming: 5 bases; J trimming: 1 base; junction bases outside the gene matches: 8. CDR3 residues: CASSIPGTASYEQYF. CDR3 nucleotides: TGTGCCAGCAGTATCCCCGGGACAGCTTCCTACGAGCAGTACTTC.

This chain uses TRBV11-2 with TRBJ2-1; either TRBD1 or TRBD2 may fit D (5 bases each). Per germline, CDR1 SGHAT and CDR2 FQNNGV. The V gene lost 1 base and the J gene lost 10 bases, with 14 bases spanning the gap. The CDR3 consists of 14 residues. The CDR3 nucleotides read TGTGCCAGCAGCTTAGCTCCGGGACCGGGAGAGCAGTTCTTC. Its translation: CASSLAPGPGEQFF.

The chain carries TRBV5-1 and TRBJ1-2; D is ambiguous. Germline V gene sequence: CDR1 SGHRS, CDR2 YFSETQ. The CDR3 is made up of 15 amino acids. Trimming left V 0 bases short and J 1 base short, with 10 bases between. CDR3 DNA sequence: TGCGCCAGCAGCTTGGCCTCACAGTTTAACTATGGCTACACCTTC. Its protein is CASSLASQFNYGYTF.

The V gene is TRBV2, the J gene TRBJ2-5; TRBD2 matches 9 bases. J gave up 5 bases and V 1 base, and 5 bases lay outside the gene matches. The CDR3 loop spans 15 amino acids. The germline V gene has CDR1 SNHLY and CDR2 FYNNEI. The DNA of the CDR3 is TGTGCCAGCAGTGAAGGCGGGAGGGATCGGGAGACCCAGTACTTC. Translating it yields CASSEGGRDRETQYF.

This sequence joins TRBV20-1 and TRBJ2-3; D may be TRBD2 (6 bases). V shed 3 bases and J shed 8 bases, with 15 bases lying between them. The V gene's germline CDR1 is DFQATT and CDR2 SNEGSKA (reference sequence). This CDR3 contains 13 residues. CDR3 loop: CSARNSVGGTQYF. CDR3 DNA sequence: TGCAGTGCTAGGAACTCTGTCGGGGGTACGCAGTATTTT.

The chain uses TRBV6-5 and TRBJ2-1; D gene uncertain. In germline, CDR1 is MNHEY, CDR2 SVGAGI. V gave up 4 bases and J gave up 0 bases, with 7 bases separating them. The CDR3 extends over 14 amino acids. For the CDR3, the DNA is TGTGCCAGCAGTTCGATTCGCTCCTACAATGAGCAGTTCTTC. Amino acid sequence: CASSSIRSYNEQFF.

This clonotype was observed a few times. The rearrangement links TRBV12-3 or TRBV12-4 to TRBJ2-1, with D perhaps assigned TRBD1 or TRBD2 (5 bases each). V was trimmed by 3 bases and J by 1 base, leaving 19 bases between them. The CDR3 runs to 18 residues. The CDR3 sequence: CASSFLGPIRVSYNEQFF. CDR3 sequence (DNA): TGTGCCAGCAGTTTCCTGGGACCAATCCGGGTTTCCTACAATGAGCAGTTCTTC.

The chain is built from TRBV6-5 and TRBJ2-7; no clear D. Germline-derived CDR1 and CDR2 are MNHEY and SVGAGI. The CDR3 covers 12 residues. V was cut by 1 base and J by 5 bases, with 6 bases left in between. CDR3 coding DNA: TGTGCCAGCAGTTACTATGGCGACGAGCAGTACTTC. This gives the protein CASSYYGDEQYF.

This chain joins TRBV20-1 and TRBJ2-7; 7 bases align to TRBD2. Germline V gives CDR1 DFQATT, CDR2 SNEGSKA (reference sequence). The CDR3 has 14 residues. The V and J ends lost 5 bases and 2 bases, in that order; junction bases with no gene match: 9. CDR3 amino acids: CSAPTGGLPYEQYF. CDR3 DNA: TGCAGTGCTCCGACGGGGGGATTGCCCTACGAGCAGTACTTC.

This clonotype occurred a few times. The chain links TRBV12-3 or TRBV12-4 to TRBJ1-2; D uncertain. The CDR3 is made up of 17 amino acids. The V end lost 2 bases, the J end lost 1 base, and 17 bases lay between the germline ends. Written as DNA, the CDR3 is TGTGCCAGCAGTTTAATTGATAGGTGGACCATTAACTATGGCTACACCTTC. It encodes CASSLIDRWTINYGYTF.

The chain combines TRBV20-1 with TRBJ1-2; no definite D call. The CDR3 sequence is 11 residues long. Looked up from germline, CDR1 is DFQATT and CDR2 is SNEGSKA (reference sequence). V lost 3 bases to trimming and J lost 5 bases, with 7 bases between them. The CDR3 coding sequence is TGCAGTGCTAGTACGGCGTATGGCTACACCTTC. The encoded protein is CSASTAYGYTF.

The V gene is TRBV7-7, the J gene TRBJ2-3, with 9 bases that match TRBD2. The CDR3 runs 14 residues. Germline loops: CDR1 SSHAT, CDR2 FNYEAQ (reference sequence). In DNA form, the CDR3 reads TGTGCTAGCTCCGCTAGCGGGGAGGCAGATACGCAGTATTTT. Protein: CASSASGEADTQYF.

V gene TRBV3-1 combines with J gene TRBJ2-5, with TRBD1 matching 8 bases. Germline V gene data show CDR1 as LGHDT and CDR2 as YNNKEL (reference sequence). The CDR3 extends over 13 amino acids. V dropped 3 bases and J dropped 5; count of bases not matched to a gene: 2. The CDR3 protein is CASSQDRVETQYF. In DNA, the CDR3 is TGTGCCAGCAGCCAGGACAGGGTTGAGACCCAGTACTTC.

The gene calls are TRBV12-3 or TRBV12-4 and TRBJ2-1; the D gene is possibly TRBD1 (6 bases). V lost 6 bases to trimming and J lost 6 bases, with 9 bases between them. CDR3 length equals 12 residues. CDR3 in DNA: TGTGCCAGCAGCGGGACATTCAATGAGCAGTTCTTC. Translating gives CASSGTFNEQFF.